This is a list of T cell receptor beta chains from one sample in a study of cytomegalovirus exposure and HLA in healthy donors. Assay: immunoSEQ multiplex PCR; the TCRdb copy retains only in-frame clones and omits some. The repertoire holds about 89,000 clones, with around three quarters as singletons. Specimen: PBMCs. The receptors were sampled from a male donor in good health and CMV-seronegative. Both conserved end residues are part of each CDR3. Each record gives: V gene, J gene, D gene, clone size, CDR3 DNA, CDR3 protein. A D gene is named only where the DNA matches it firmly. Part of the rows lack a size; the others show once, few, many or a class for expanded clones.

>TRBV25-1|TRBJ1-2|NA|NA
TGTGCCAGCAGCCTCCCCGGGGGGGTGGAAAGCGGCTACACCTTC
CASSLPGGVESGYTF
>TRBV2|TRBJ2-1|NA|NA
TGTGCCAGCAGTAAGAACTCCAATGAGCAGTTCTTC
CASSKNSNEQFF
>TRBV29-1|TRBJ1-2|NA|medium-sized
TGCAGCGTCGTGGAGCCAGATGGCTACACCTTC
CSVVEPDGYTF
>TRBV5-1|TRBJ1-2|TRBD1|NA
TGCGCCAGCAGCCTACAGGGGGCAAATAACTATGGCTACACCTTC
CASSLQGANNYGYTF
>TRBV5-1|TRBJ1-4|NA|NA
TGCGCCAGCAGCTTGGGGGACTCCAATGAAAAACTGTTTTTT
CASSLGDSNEKLFF
>TRBV11-2|TRBJ2-1|NA|once
TGTGCCAGCAGCTTAGATCGGGGCAATGAGCAGTTCTTC
CASSLDRGNEQFF
>TRBV23-1|TRBJ1-1|TRBD1|NA
TGCGCCAGCAGTCAAGGTGGGGACAGTCCGAACACTGAAGCTTTCTTT
CASSQGGDSPNTEAFF
>TRBV29-1|TRBJ2-1|TRBD2|NA
TGCAGCCTCCTGACTAGCGGGAATGATTACGAGCAGTTCTTC
CSLLTSGNDYEQFF
>TRBV20-1|TRBJ2-3|NA|NA
TGCAGTGCGGAGAACACAGATACGCAGTATTTT
CSAENTDTQYF
>TRBV6-1|TRBJ1-6|TRBD1|few
TGTGCCAGCAGTGAAGGGACAGGGGTTTCACCCCTCCACTTT
CASSEGTGVSPLHF
>TRBV7-2|TRBJ2-3|TRBD1|NA
TGTGCCAGCAGCCCCGCAGGGGGCAAAGATACGCAGTATTTT
CASSPAGGKDTQYF
>TRBV29-1|TRBJ1-2|NA|NA
TGCAGCGTGGAATGGACTTCAAACTATGGCTACACCTTC
CSVEWTSNYGYTF
>TRBV27|TRBJ2-3|TRBD2|few
TGTGCCAGCAGTTCTCGAGCGGGGGGCACAGATACGCAGTATTTT
CASSSRAGGTDTQYF
>TRBV11-2|TRBJ2-3|NA|once
TGTGCCAGCAGCTTAGAGGGGGCAGTAGGGTATTTT
CASSLEGAVGYF
>TRBV9|TRBJ2-7|NA|NA
TGTGCCAGCAGCGTAGTAGTGAGGAAGGGGGAGCAGTACTTC
CASSVVVRKGEQYF
>TRBV7-9|TRBJ2-1|TRBD2|NA
TGTGCCAGCAGCGTACACGGGACTAGCGGAATAAATGAGCAGTTCTTC
CASSVHGTSGINEQFF
>TRBV19|TRBJ2-1|NA|once
TGTGCCAGTAGTATAGGGGGGCAGCCAGACAATGAGCAGTTCTTC
CASSIGGQPDNEQFF
>TRBV5-1|TRBJ1-6|TRBD1|NA
TGCGCCAGCAGCTTGGACAGGGGCTCCTATAATTCACCCCTCCACTTT
CASSLDRGSYNSPLHF
>TRBV7-3|TRBJ1-2|NA|NA
TGTGCCAGCAGCTTACTGGCGGCGGACAGATCTTACACCTTC
CASSLLAADRSYTF
>TRBV18|TRBJ1-4|TRBD1|NA
TGTGCCAGCTCACCGGACAGGGGTGGCGAAAAACTGTTTTTT
CASSPDRGGEKLFF
>TRBV11-3|TRBJ2-1|TRBD2|NA
TGTGCCAGCAGCTTAGGTCAAGCGGGAGCCTACAATGAGCAGTTCTTC
CASSLGQAGAYNEQFF
>TRBV6-1|TRBJ1-6|NA|NA
TGTGCCAGCGTACAGGGTTCCCCTTCACCCCTCCACTTT
CASVQGSPSPLHF
>TRBV7-2|TRBJ1-1|NA|once
TGTGCCAGCAGCTTATTTAACAGGGCGATCCTAGCTTTCTTT
CASSLFNRAILAFF
>TRBV10-2|TRBJ2-7|TRBD2|few
TGCGCCAGCAGTGAAATAGCGGGGGTTGAGCAGTACTTC
CASSEIAGVEQYF
>TRBV7-2|TRBJ1-1|TRBD1|NA
TGTGCCAGCAGCTCGGACAGGGTGAACACTGAAGCTTTCTTT
CASSSDRVNTEAFF
>TRBV10-1|TRBJ2-7|TRBD2|NA
TGCGCCAGCAGCGGGACTAGCGGCGAGCAGTACTTC
CASSGTSGEQYF
>TRBV2|TRBJ1-4|TRBD1|NA
TGTGCCACTACAAGAGTACAGGGGACGGCTGCAACTAATGAAAAACTGTTTTTT
CATTRVQGTAATNEKLFF
>TRBV5-1|TRBJ1-1|NA|NA
TGCGCCAGCAGCTTGGACAGACCTAACACTGAAGCTTTCTTT
CASSLDRPNTEAFF
>TRBV14|TRBJ1-1|NA|NA
TGTGCCAGCAGCCCAGGTAGTCACGCAGAAGCTTTCTTT
CASSPGSHAEAFF
>TRBV7-9|TRBJ1-1|TRBD1|NA
TGTGCCAGCAGCTTAAGGGGGACAGGGGGCCTCGGTACTGAAGCTTTCTTT
CASSLRGTGGLGTEAFF
>TRBV10-3|TRBJ2-5|NA|once
TGTGCCATCAGCCTAGAGGGATCCAAAGCGACCCAGTACTTC
CAISLEGSKATQYF
>TRBV4-1|TRBJ2-4|NA|NA
TGCGCCAGCAGCCCAAGGGGGGGTTTGGACAAAAACATTCAGTACTTC
CASSPRGGLDKNIQYF
>TRBV11-2|TRBJ1-2|NA|NA
TGTGCCAGCAGCCCCACAGGCTTCTATGGCTACACCTTC
CASSPTGFYGYTF
>TRBV5-1|TRBJ2-6|TRBD1|NA
TGCGCCGGCAGCTTGGCGGACAGGGAAGCCAACGTCCTGACTTTC
CAGSLADREANVLTF
>TRBV28|TRBJ2-7|NA|NA
TGTGCCAGCATCGGGCTAGCTCGCTACGAGCAGTACTTC
CASIGLARYEQYF
>TRBV2|TRBJ2-6|NA|NA
TGTGCCAGCAGCCTAATGCGTAATTCTGGGGCCAACGTCCTGACTTTC
CASSLMRNSGANVLTF
>TRBV7-8|TRBJ1-4|NA|NA
TGTGCCAGCAGCTTAGCGGGAGCAGCGGGGATCCATGAAAAACTGTTTTTT
CASSLAGAAGIHEKLFF
>TRBV7-3|TRBJ2-1|TRBD2|NA
TGTGCCAGCAGCACATCGGGACTACCGAACAATGAGCAGTTCTTC
CASSTSGLPNNEQFF
>TRBV4-3|TRBJ1-6|TRBD1|NA
TGCGCCAGCAGCCAAGCGCACCCGGGACAGACGAATTCACCCCTCCACTTT
CASSQAHPGQTNSPLHF
>TRBV28|TRBJ1-4|NA|NA
TGTGCCAGCACCCGGGGACACACTAATGAAAAACTGTTTTTT
CASTRGHTNEKLFF
>TRBV19|TRBJ2-2|NA|NA
TGTGCCAGTAGGTTAACAGAGAACACCGGGGAGCTGTTTTTT
CASRLTENTGELFF
>TRBV28|TRBJ2-6|TRBD1|NA
TGTGCCAGCGAACTCGGGACAGATACCTCTGGGGCCAACGTCCTGACTTTC
CASELGTDTSGANVLTF
>TRBV11-3|TRBJ2-7|NA|NA
TGTGCCAGCAGCTTAAGTTTGGCGGGCGAGCAGTACTTC
CASSLSLAGEQYF
>TRBV7-2|TRBJ2-3|TRBD2|few
TGTGCCAGCAGCAAGAAGCGGGAGTTTATTACAGATACGCAGTATTTT
CASSKKREFITDTQYF
>TRBV11-2|TRBJ1-3|NA|NA
TGTGCCAGCAGTCAAATATTACAGGGAATTGGAAACACCATATATTTT
CASSQILQGIGNTIYF
>TRBV6-6|TRBJ2-3|TRBD1|NA
TGTGCCAGCAAGACAGGGGGTTCCGATACGCAGTATTTT
CASKTGGSDTQYF
>TRBV7-2|TRBJ1-1|TRBD1|NA
TGTGCCAGCAGCTTAGCTGGCACAGGGGGTGGACGCGCTGAAGCTTTCTTT
CASSLAGTGGGRAEAFF
>TRBV9|TRBJ1-1|NA|NA
TGTGCCAGCAGCACACATGAGCGGACTGAAGCTTTCTTT
CASSTHERTEAFF
>TRBV19|TRBJ1-4|TRBD1|NA
TGTGCCAGTAGGCGTGGGACAGCACCAACTAATGAAAAACTGTTTTTT
CASRRGTAPTNEKLFF
>TRBV30|TRBJ1-4|NA|NA
TGTGCCTGCGACCCGAGGGGGATGGGTGAAAAACTGTTTTTT
CACDPRGMGEKLFF
>TRBV6-1|TRBJ1-1|TRBD1|NA
TGTGCCAGCAGTGACTGGGACAGGGAGGTTGACACTGAAGCTTTCTTT
CASSDWDREVDTEAFF